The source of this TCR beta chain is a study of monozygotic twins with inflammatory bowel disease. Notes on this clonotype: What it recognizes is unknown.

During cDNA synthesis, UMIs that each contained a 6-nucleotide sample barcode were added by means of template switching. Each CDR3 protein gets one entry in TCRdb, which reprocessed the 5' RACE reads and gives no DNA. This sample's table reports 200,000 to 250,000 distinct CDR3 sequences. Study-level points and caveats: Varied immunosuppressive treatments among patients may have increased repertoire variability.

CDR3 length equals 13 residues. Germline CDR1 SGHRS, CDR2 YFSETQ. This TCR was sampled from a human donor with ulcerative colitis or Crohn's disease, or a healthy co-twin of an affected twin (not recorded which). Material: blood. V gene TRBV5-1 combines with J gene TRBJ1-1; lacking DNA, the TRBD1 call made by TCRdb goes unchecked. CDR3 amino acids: CASSLTPRGLAFF. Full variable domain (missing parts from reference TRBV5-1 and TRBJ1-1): KAGVTQTPRYLIKTRGQQVTLSCSPISGHRSVSWYQQTPGQGLQFLFEYFSETQRNKGNFPGRFSGRQFSNSRSEMNVSTLELGDSALYLCASSLTPRGLAFFGQGTRLTVV.